Below, 2 T cell receptor beta chains from the same sample are listed, as sequenced in a study of persistence of HIV-infected CD4 T cells. This was the immunoSEQ version 4 assay in survey mode. Produced via immunoSEQ multiplex PCR; TCRdb's table is partial and in-frame only. The table records about 43,000 clones, around 78% of them present only once. Overlapping HIV-1 Gag 15-mer peptides at roughly 1 ug per peptide per mL were used. Sorted nonresponding memory CD4+ T cells were CD40L-negative, CD69-negative, CD45RO-high. Their recognized antigens are unknown. This specimen was CD4+ T cells sorted from PBMCs after roughly 20-hour stimulation, taken from a patient who received antiretroviral therapy. The receptors come from an adult man with HIV who was CMV-seropositive.

The chain employs TRBV27 and TRBJ1-2, with D unresolved. Germline-derived CDR1 and CDR2 are MNHEY and SMNVEV (reference sequence). CDR3 length: 15 residues. The V and J ends lost 6 bases and 8 bases respectively, with 22 bases between them. The CDR3 DNA follows: TGTGCCAGCAGACAGTCCCCGGGCAGTCCGGGAGGCTACACCTTC. Amino acid sequence: CASRQSPGSPGGYTF.

The chain uses TRBV4-2 and TRBJ1-1; possibly TRBD1 for D (5 bases). This CDR3 has 17 residues. Germline CDR1 and CDR2: LGHNA and YNFKEQ. The V end was cut by 4 bases, the J end by 5 bases, with 23 bases between. DNA of the CDR3: TGTGCCAGCAGCCCTGGGACCGCATTAGGGAGTGAAACTGAAGCTTTCTTT. It translates to CASSPGTALGSETEAFF.